A selection of T cell receptor beta chains follows, all from one sample in a study of graft-versus-host responses after intestinal transplantation. No antigen has been identified for these receptors. The data were produced by immunoSEQ multiplex PCR, yet TCRdb's version contains in-frame clones alone and is incomplete. Counted here are roughly 100,000 clones, 91% occurring once; the ten biggest clones make up approximately 0.17%. The material sequenced was unstimulated CD4+ T cells sorted from spleen or lymph node cells, taken before transplant. These receptors were taken from a human donor who was the organ donor for an intestinal transplant. Both conserved end residues are part of each CDR3. The D gene is left open where the match is weak. Some rows have no size entry. The others give once, few or many, or a class for an expanded clone.

abundance | j_gene | v_gene | d_gene | CDR3aa | CDR3nt
. | TRBJ2-7 | TRBV19 | . | CASKGQDKLYEQYF | TGTGCAAGTAAGGGTCAGGACAAACTCTACGAGCAGTACTTC
. | TRBJ1-2 | TRBV5-4 | . | CASSLAGGIANYGYTF | TGTGCCAGCAGCTTGGCCGGGGGTATAGCTAACTATGGCTACACCTTC
. | TRBJ2-3 | TRBV28 | TRBD2 | CASSLSGGRTQYF | TGTGCCAGCAGTTTATCGGGGGGGCGTACGCAGTATTTT
. | TRBJ2-3 | TRBV4-2 | . | CASSPPESTDTQYF | TGTGCCAGCAGCCCACCGGAGTCCACAGATACGCAGTATTTT
once | TRBJ2-7 | TRBV19 | TRBD1 | CASSADRVTFYEQYF | TGTGCCAGTAGTGCCGACAGGGTAACTTTCTACGAGCAGTACTTC
. | TRBJ1-2 | TRBV2 | . | CASSEDGGLDTF | TGTGCCAGCAGTGAAGATGGAGGACTCGACACCTTC
. | TRBJ1-3 | TRBV7-2 | TRBD1 | CASSLQGAGGNTIYF | TGTGCCAGCAGCTTACAGGGGGCAGGTGGAAACACCATATATTTT
. | TRBJ2-7 | TRBV27 | . | CASSWYQGSYEQYF | TGTGCCAGCAGTTGGTACCAGGGGAGCTACGAGCAGTACTTC
. | TRBJ2-2 | TRBV5-4 | TRBD2 | CASSPGGKLQLGELFF | TGTGCCAGCAGCCCCGGGGGGAAGCTCCAACTCGGGGAGCTGTTTTTT
once | TRBJ1-1 | TRBV11-2 | . | CASRQNPEAFF | TGTGCCAGCAGACAGAACCCTGAAGCTTTCTTT
. | TRBJ2-7 | TRBV6-5 | TRBD2 | CASSWGLAGGIYEQYF | TGTGCCAGCAGTTGGGGACTAGCGGGGGGAATCTACGAGCAGTACTTC
. | TRBJ2-2 | TRBV7-3 | . | CASSLLNTGELFF | TGTGCCAGCAGTCTCCTGAACACCGGGGAGCTGTTTTTT
. | TRBJ1-2 | TRBV4-2 | . | CASSQDQGRANNYGYTF | TGTGCCAGCAGCCAAGACCAGGGTCGGGCAAATAACTATGGCTACACCTTC
. | TRBJ1-4 | TRBV28 | TRBD1 | CASKRGQAWEKLFF | TGTGCCAGCAAGAGGGGACAGGCTTGGGAAAAACTGTTTTTT
. | TRBJ2-1 | TRBV11-3 | TRBD1 | CASSTALGQGGNEQFF | TGTGCCAGCAGCACAGCCTTGGGACAGGGGGGCAATGAGCAGTTCTTC
. | TRBJ1-1 | TRBV7-9 | . | CASSFQGATEAFF | TGTGCCAGCAGCTTCCAGGGTGCCACTGAAGCTTTCTTT
. | TRBJ2-1 | TRBV4-1 | . | CASSPREPETGNEQFF | TGCGCCAGCAGCCCCCGGGAGCCAGAGACCGGGAATGAGCAGTTCTTC
. | TRBJ2-7 | TRBV7-3 | . | CASSLTALGEQYF | TGTGCCAGCAGCTTAACAGCCCTCGGTGAGCAGTACTTC
. | TRBJ2-3 | TRBV7-3 | TRBD2 | CASSLGGLASDTQYF | TGTGCCAGCAGCTTAGGGGGACTAGCGTCAGATACGCAGTATTTT
. | TRBJ2-3 | TRBV5-4 | . | CASSSPGHRTDTQYF | TGTGCCAGCAGTTCACCGGGACACCGCACAGATACGCAGTATTTT
once | TRBJ2-7 | TRBV10-3 | . | CAISESGRPWNPYEQYF | TGTGCCATCAGTGAGTCTGGGAGGCCTTGGAATCCCTACGAGCAGTACTTC
. | TRBJ2-2 | TRBV5-1 | TRBD1 | CASSLRTGTGTGELFF | TGCGCCAGCAGCCTAAGGACAGGGACGGGCACCGGGGAGCTGTTTTTT
. | TRBJ2-3 | TRBV5-1 | . | CASSRQSTDTQYF | TGCGCCAGCAGCCGACAGTCCACAGATACGCAGTATTTT
. | TRBJ2-1 | TRBV7-9 | . | CASSSQQYNEQFF | TGTGCCAGCAGCTCCCAACAGTACAATGAGCAGTTCTTC
once | TRBJ2-7 | TRBV5-4 | TRBD1 | CASSRGQGVSYEQYF | TGTGCCAGCAGCCGGGGACAGGGGGTTTCCTACGAGCAGTACTTC
once | TRBJ2-3 | TRBV7-6 | . | CASSLRGATSSTDTQYF | TGTGCCAGCAGCCTCCGCGGCGCTACCAGTAGCACAGATACGCAGTATTTT
. | TRBJ2-5 | TRBV4-2 | TRBD2 | CASSHLAGGQETQYF | TGTGCCAGCAGCCACCTAGCGGGGGGGCAGGAGACCCAGTACTTC
. | TRBJ1-4 | TRBV14 | . | CASSRIIPGHANEKLFF | TGTGCCAGCAGCCGAATCATACCGGGACACGCCAATGAAAAACTGTTTTTT
. | TRBJ1-5 | TRBV5-6 | TRBD1 | CASSFFTGEVSNQPQHF | TGTGCCAGCAGCTTTTTTACAGGGGAGGTGAGCAATCAGCCCCAGCATTTT
. | TRBJ2-7 | TRBV6-1 | . | CASSEAPGVFLYEQYF | TGTGCCAGCAGTGAAGCCCCGGGGGTCTTCCTCTACGAGCAGTACTTC
. | TRBJ1-5 | TRBV5-4 | . | CASSLQGEQPQHF | TGTGCCAGCAGCTTACAGGGCGAGCAGCCCCAGCATTTT
few | TRBJ1-1 | TRBV7-9 | . | CASSKTEAITEAFF | TGTGCCAGCAGCAAGACCGAGGCCATAACCGAAGCTTTCTTT
. | TRBJ1-2 | TRBV11-2 | . | CASSLGAANYGYTF | TGTGCCAGCAGCTTAGGCGCCGCTAACTATGGCTACACCTTC
. | TRBJ1-2 | TRBV7-2 | . | CASSLAGRTYGYTF | TGTGCCAGCAGCTTAGCGGGCAGAACCTATGGCTACACCTTC
. | TRBJ2-3 | TRBV29-1 | TRBD1 | CSVGDRGTDTQYF | TGCAGCGTTGGGGACAGGGGAACGGATACGCAGTATTTT
. | TRBJ2-7 | TRBV9 | . | CASSVDQGEQYF | TGTGCCAGCAGCGTAGACCAGGGCGAGCAGTACTTC
once | TRBJ1-2 | TRBV11-2 | TRBD1 | CASSLGQGGVFPGGYTF | TGTGCCAGCAGCTTAGGACAGGGTGGGGTCTTTCCTGGTGGCTACACCTTC
. | TRBJ1-5 | TRBV14 | . | CASSNTQVIGDQPQHF | TGTGCCAGCAGCAATACACAGGTAATCGGAGATCAGCCCCAGCATTTT
. | TRBJ2-3 | TRBV2 | . | CASSDRWGDPTDTQYF | TGTGCCAGCAGTGACAGGTGGGGGGACCCCACAGATACGCAGTATTTT
once | TRBJ2-5 | TRBV7-2 | TRBD2 | CASSSWTSGGATATQYF | TGTGCCAGCAGCTCTTGGACTAGCGGGGGGGCTACTGCGACCCAGTACTTC
. | TRBJ2-7 | TRBV6-1 | TRBD1 | CASSGGQGSYEQYF | TGTGCCAGCAGTGGGGGACAGGGATCCTACGAGCAGTACTTC
. | TRBJ1-2 | TRBV7-9 | TRBD1 | CASSLAIGTGESGYTF | TGTGCCAGCAGCTTAGCAATCGGGACAGGGGAATCTGGCTACACCTTC
. | TRBJ1-6 | TRBV27 | TRBD1 | CASSIRTGGNSPLHF | TGTGCCAGCAGTATCCGGACAGGGGGAAATTCACCCCTCCACTTT
. | TRBJ1-6 | TRBV4-1 | . | CASSLRLPGISSYNSPLHF | TGCGCCAGCAGCCTTCGGCTTCCAGGGATTAGCTCCTATAATTCACCCCTCCACTTT
. | TRBJ2-3 | TRBV6-1 | TRBD2 | CASSEGGSTQYF | TGTGCCAGCAGTGAGGGGGGGAGCACGCAGTATTTT
. | TRBJ1-1 | TRBV7-9 | . | CASSYKQNTEAFF | TGTGCCAGCAGCTACAAACAGAACACTGAAGCTTTCTTT
. | TRBJ2-3 | TRBV30 | . | CACGRGGDTQYF | TGTGCCTGTGGCAGGGGTGGAGATACGCAGTATTTT